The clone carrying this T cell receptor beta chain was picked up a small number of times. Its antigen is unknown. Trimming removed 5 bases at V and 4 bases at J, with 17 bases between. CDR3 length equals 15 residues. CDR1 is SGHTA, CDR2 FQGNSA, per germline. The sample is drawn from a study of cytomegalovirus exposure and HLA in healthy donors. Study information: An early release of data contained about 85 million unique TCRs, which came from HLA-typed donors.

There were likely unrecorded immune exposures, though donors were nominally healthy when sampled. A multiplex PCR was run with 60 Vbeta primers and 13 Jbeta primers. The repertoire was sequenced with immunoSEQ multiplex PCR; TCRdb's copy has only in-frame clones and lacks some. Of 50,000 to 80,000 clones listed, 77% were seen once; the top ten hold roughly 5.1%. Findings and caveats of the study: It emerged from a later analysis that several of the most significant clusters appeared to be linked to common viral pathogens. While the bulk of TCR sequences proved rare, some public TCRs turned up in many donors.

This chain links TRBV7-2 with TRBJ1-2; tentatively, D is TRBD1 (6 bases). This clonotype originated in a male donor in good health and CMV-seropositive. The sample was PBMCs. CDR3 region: CASSLQPGQSYGYTF. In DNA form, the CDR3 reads TGTGCCAGCAGCCTACAACCCGGACAGTCCTATGGCTACACCTTC.